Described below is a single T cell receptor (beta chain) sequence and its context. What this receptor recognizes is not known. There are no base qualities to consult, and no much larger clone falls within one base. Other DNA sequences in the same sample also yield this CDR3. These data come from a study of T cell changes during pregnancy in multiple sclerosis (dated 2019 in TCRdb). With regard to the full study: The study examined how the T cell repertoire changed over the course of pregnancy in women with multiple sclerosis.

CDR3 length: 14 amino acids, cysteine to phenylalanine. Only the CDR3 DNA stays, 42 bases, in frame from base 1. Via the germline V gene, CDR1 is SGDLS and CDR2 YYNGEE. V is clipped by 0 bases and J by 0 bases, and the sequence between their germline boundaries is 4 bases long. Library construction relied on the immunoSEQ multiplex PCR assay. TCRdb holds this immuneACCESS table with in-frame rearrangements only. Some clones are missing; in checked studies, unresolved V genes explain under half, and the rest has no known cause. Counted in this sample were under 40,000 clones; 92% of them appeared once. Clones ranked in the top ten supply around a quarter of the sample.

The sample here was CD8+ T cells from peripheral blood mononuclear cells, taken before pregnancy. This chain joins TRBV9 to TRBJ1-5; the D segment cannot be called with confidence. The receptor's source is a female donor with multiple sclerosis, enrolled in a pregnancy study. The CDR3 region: CASSVGDSNQPQHF. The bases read TGTGCCAGCAGCGTAGGAGATAGCAATCAGCCCCAGCATTTT.